Listed below are T cell receptor beta chains from one sample, sequenced in a study of tumor and adjacent non-tumor tissue in lung cancer. TCRdb re-called the multiplex PCR reads with MiXCR, one entry per CDR3 protein. The sample gives 98,000 or so distinct CDR3 sequences, 80% of which show up once; about 29% is in the top ten. Sequenced material: distant non-tumor lung tissue. The receptors here all came from a man in his 60s with small cell lung cancer. Each CDR3 is given with its conserved first and last residue. Size tells how often a clone was seen (once, few, many) or the class of an expanded clone, and some rows leave it out.

v_gene | abundance | CDR3aa
TRBV5-1 | few | CASSLFAMTTGEGVVSEQYF
TRBV4-2 | many | CASSQAGSHTQYF
TRBV10-2 | . | CVSSASISTGELFF
TRBV6-2/TRBV6-3 | . | CPSSYSLKDRSSDIQYF
TRBV29-1 | once | CSAELWTSGVGELFF
TRBV7-9 | . | CASSPWGRTGTAEEQFF
TRBV13 | . | CASSQNDGSSYNSPLRF
TRBV11-2 | . | CASSLVARTIGSNGQLF
TRBV5-1 | . | CASRSSWRGETQYF
TRBV29-1 | . | CSVVSQLPSYNEQFF
TRBV18 | . | CASSQSGAIYNEQFF
TRBV7-9 | . | CANSSPTDYEQYF
TRBV11-2 | . | CGSNLAGEIDTQYF
TRBV4-1 | . | CASSQKPLTLAGGDDTQYF
TRBV6-2/TRBV6-3 | . | CTSAPRDSSTGELFF
TRBV11-3 | . | CASSLEDRVHMATQFF
TRBV4-2 | . | CGSSHDLRANTGELFF
TRBV20-1 | . | CSAIAEWSAGGEENTYTQYF
TRBV6-1 | . | CASREGGGGVHIQYF
TRBV11-2 | . | CTSSSGGIAGHTRYF
TRBV11-1 | . | CASSSGSRTSGSGNERFF
TRBV29-1 | . | CSVVLLAGRYNERFF
TRBV6-1 | . | CASGDRGLGPSWELFF
TRBV6-2/TRBV6-3 | . | CASSYLARQFF
TRBV12-3/TRBV12-4 | . | CASNFWGGSNTGELFF
TRBV6-5 | . | CASILPSRDSGANVLTF
TRBV30 | once | CDWSVLSAPWDEQFF
TRBV5-1 | . | CASSLSPEQASYEQYF
TRBV12-1 | . | CASGFTQTGYRLTDTQYF